This is a list of T cell receptor beta chains from one sample in a study of breast tumors, draining lymph nodes, adjacent tissues. TCRdb analysed the multiplex PCR reads with MiXCR anew, one entry per CDR3 protein. Of 180,000 or so distinct CDR3 sequences in the sample, around 33% were seen once. Sequencing was performed on axillary lymph node tissue. The source of these receptors is a female donor with breast cancer. Some clones in this sample may be carry-over from other donors' samples. Both conserved end residues are trimmed from each CDR3.

CDR3aa: ASSAVNTEAF
v_gene: TRBV10-2
j_gene: TRBJ1-1

CDR3aa: ASSNTGFHTQY
v_gene: TRBV27
j_gene: TRBJ2-3

CDR3aa: ASSYSRGGETQY
v_gene: TRBV6-5
j_gene: TRBJ2-5

CDR3aa: ASASGRASSAEGGELF
v_gene: TRBV6-5
j_gene: TRBJ2-2

CDR3aa: ATSRDIGTQETQY
v_gene: TRBV15
j_gene: TRBJ2-5

CDR3aa: ASSGDPSVGNTIY
v_gene: TRBV6-1
j_gene: TRBJ1-3

CDR3aa: ASSAFSQPQH
v_gene: TRBV5-6
j_gene: TRBJ1-5

CDR3aa: SAQDGGRNQPQH
v_gene: TRBV20-1
j_gene: TRBJ1-5

CDR3aa: ASGQGAHEQY
v_gene: TRBV19
j_gene: TRBJ2-7

CDR3aa: ASSLSRNPGLAGGEQY
v_gene: TRBV28
j_gene: TRBJ2-7

CDR3aa: SPRGGGFGYT
v_gene: TRBV20-1
j_gene: TRBJ1-2

CDR3aa: ASSFTFQGGEKLF
v_gene: TRBV6-5
j_gene: TRBJ1-4

CDR3aa: ASSFGGHSPLH
v_gene: TRBV7-8
j_gene: TRBJ1-6

CDR3aa: ASSSSAGVTYEQY
v_gene: TRBV5-1
j_gene: TRBJ2-7

CDR3aa: ASSADSRAGAENEQF
v_gene: TRBV9
j_gene: TRBJ2-1

CDR3aa: ASSYSIIETQY
v_gene: TRBV6-2/TRBV6-3
j_gene: TRBJ2-5

CDR3aa: ASRSTGGTTARKEQY
v_gene: TRBV12-3/TRBV12-4
j_gene: TRBJ2-7

CDR3aa: SAAGDGEQY
v_gene: TRBV29-1
j_gene: TRBJ2-7

CDR3aa: SARSTSDRGNTIY
v_gene: TRBV20-1
j_gene: TRBJ1-3

CDR3aa: ASSLWTGGITGEPF
v_gene: TRBV5-1
j_gene: TRBJ2-2

CDR3aa: ASSLSEGDLNEQF
v_gene: TRBV12-3/TRBV12-4
j_gene: TRBJ2-1

CDR3aa: ASSELWTSGNYEQY
v_gene: TRBV25-1
j_gene: TRBJ2-7

CDR3aa: SAHGGGRGAGNT
v_gene: TRBV20-1
j_gene: TRBJ1-2

CDR3aa: ASSIAPPLRQRADTGGNTIY
v_gene: TRBV12-3/TRBV12-4
j_gene: TRBJ1-3

CDR3aa: ASSLPAGGGETQH
v_gene: TRBV7-8
j_gene: TRBJ2-5

CDR3aa: ASSFGSGDTQY
v_gene: TRBV2
j_gene: TRBJ2-3

CDR3aa: ASSDYLSNQPQH
v_gene: TRBV2
j_gene: TRBJ1-5

CDR3aa: ATSRGGWGNEQF
v_gene: TRBV15
j_gene: TRBJ2-1

CDR3aa: ASSIRLLGPDTQY
v_gene: TRBV19
j_gene: TRBJ2-3

CDR3aa: ASERDRYNEQF
v_gene: TRBV6-1
j_gene: TRBJ2-1

CDR3aa: ASSFYFAGSQETQY
v_gene: TRBV7-2
j_gene: TRBJ2-5

CDR3aa: ASSLAFGAGTEAF
v_gene: TRBV5-1
j_gene: TRBJ1-1

CDR3aa: SARVVAGISSGANVLT
v_gene: TRBV20-1
j_gene: TRBJ2-6

CDR3aa: ALRMTPYEQY
v_gene: TRBV7-6
j_gene: TRBJ2-7

CDR3aa: ASSIGGTGMNTGELF
v_gene: TRBV19
j_gene: TRBJ2-2

CDR3aa: ASILRTGTRDEQY
v_gene: TRBV11-2
j_gene: TRBJ2-7

CDR3aa: ASSYPGQGTYEQY
v_gene: TRBV7-8
j_gene: TRBJ2-7

CDR3aa: ASSPQGVWGTDTQY
v_gene: TRBV6-5
j_gene: TRBJ2-3

CDR3aa: ASSISEVAGELF
v_gene: TRBV19
j_gene: TRBJ2-2

CDR3aa: ASIEADMSTDTQY
v_gene: TRBV5-1
j_gene: TRBJ2-3

CDR3aa: ASSPFQAGGELF
v_gene: TRBV18
j_gene: TRBJ2-2